Shown below are 5 T cell receptor beta chains from a single sample sequenced in a study of Graves' ophthalmopathy and Graves' hyperthyroidism. Amplification targeted the TCR beta CDR3 regions, with RNA transcripts as the source material. First-round RT-PCR employed HTBI primers, with a second-round multiplex PCR after it. TCRdb re-derived calls from the multiplex PCR reads in MiXCR, one entry per CDR3 protein. Of around 670,000 distinct CDR3 sequences listed, approximately 40% were seen once; the top ten hold 35% to 55%. Sample: peripheral blood. The source of these receptors is an adult man with Graves' ophthalmopathy.

The count of this clonotype is one. A read error may account for a junction end that differs from germline. V is TRBV5-1 and J is TRBJ1-2, with TRBD1 identical over 8 bases. CDR3 size: 17 residues. CDR1 SGHRS and CDR2 YFSETQ come from the germline V gene. CDR3: CASSEGSSTGVNYGYTF. The CDR3 bases are TGTGCCAGCAGCGAAGGCTCTTCGACAGGGGTCAACTATGGCTACACCTTC.

V is TRBV29-1 and J is TRBJ2-7; tentatively, D is TRBD1 (6 bases). Trimming cost V 4 bases and J 6 bases, with 10 bases left between them. Looked up from germline, CDR1 is SQVTM and CDR2 is ANQGSEA. This CDR3 comprises 11 residues. The CDR3: CSVVDSSEQYF. For the CDR3, the DNA is TGCAGCGTTGTGGACAGTTCCGAGCAGTACTTC.

At least ten counts were recorded for this clonotype. The chain joins TRBV7-9 to TRBJ1-4; tentatively, D is TRBD1 (6 bases). The CDR3 is 14 residues long. Germline V CDR1 and CDR2: SEHNR, FQNEAQ (reference sequence). Deletions cut 2 bases from V and 7 bases from J, with 11 bases between. The CDR3 DNA sequence: TGTGCCAGCAGCTTACTTACAGGGAGTGAAAAACTGTTTTTT. Protein sequence: CASSLLTGSEKLFF.

Regarding this clonotype: A clone one base away is much larger, so this may be a read error. The chain uses TRBV19 and TRBJ2-5; D remains ambiguous. CDR3 length: 13 amino acids. The germline CDR1 and CDR2 sequences are LNHDA and SQIVND (reference sequence). Trimming took off 5 bases at V and 1 base at J, with 8 bases between the two ends. CDR3 nucleotide sequence: TGTGCCAGTAGTGACCTGATCCAAGAGACCCAGTACTTC. Protein: CASSDLIQETQYF.

As for this clonotype: One end of the junction is discordant with germline, which a read error may explain. The J gene is TRBJ2-5, the V gene TRBV9; no reliable D call. Germline lookup yields CDR1 SGDLS and CDR2 YYNGEE. This CDR3 is 15 amino acids long. CDR3 residues: CASKSTRSYQETQDF. The CDR3 DNA follows: TGCGCCAGCAAGAGTACACGATCGTACCAAGAGACCCAGGACTTC.